This TCR beta chain was obtained from a study of OX40 agonist ivuxolimab in advanced cancers. Overall study: Patients were dosed intravenously with ivuxolimab at 0.01 to 10 mg/kg every 2 weeks. Past anti-PD-1, anti-PD-L1 or anti-CTLA-4 therapy was accepted, and approximately 37% had received some. Partial responses were seen in three patients, one with hepatocellular carcinoma and two with cutaneous melanoma.

With respect to this clone: Because the CDR3 is missing its conserved closing phenylalanine or tryptophan, this is likely a read error.

Autoimmune disease history or systemic immunosuppression meant exclusion. Trimming took 10 bases from V and 4 from J, leaving 11 bases between them. The CDR3 spans 12 residues. Looked up from germline, CDR1 is MNHNY and CDR2 is SVGAGI (reference sequence). The repertoire was sequenced with immunoSEQ multiplex PCR; TCRdb's copy has only in-frame clones and lacks some. The table shows 73,000 or so clones, with about 86% occurring only once. This TCR was recovered from an adult with an advanced solid tumor such as melanoma, head and neck, liver or kidney cancer. The starting material was CD4+ or CD8+ T cells sorted from blood, obtained in a trial of the OX40 agonist ivuxolimab. This chain uses TRBV6-6 with TRBJ1-5; TRBD1 might be the D (6 bases). This CDR3 is CATRGPNQPQHL. CDR3 in DNA: TGTGCCACCCGGGGGCCGAATCAGCCCCAGCATCTT.